The 15 T cell receptor beta chains reported below all come from one sample, sequenced in a study of T-cell memory formation after mild COVID-19. TCRdb independently ran MiXCR on the 5' RACE reads; one entry per CDR3 protein. The sample contains 110,000 or so distinct CDR3 sequences, about a fifth of which appear only once. The sequenced sample consisted of PBMCs or a T cell subset sorted from them (not recorded which). Receptors originate from a young man who had mild COVID-19 (a few samples of this study predate the infection). Cell type and time point are not known.

This chain connects TRBV2 to TRBJ2-3; D possibly corresponds to TRBD1 (6 bases). CDR3 length: 16 residues. The ends were cut back, 10 bases at V and 0 bases at J, with 20 bases in the middle. Germline CDR1 reads SNHLY; CDR2 reads FYNNEI. The CDR3 DNA is TGTGCCACCTCATCGGGACAAATCACTAGCACAGATACGCAGTATTTT. Protein product: CATSSGQITSTDTQYF.

This clonotype was seen repeatedly, ten times or more. The chain uses TRBV7-9 and TRBJ2-1; 8 bases are a match to TRBD2. The CDR3 loop spans 14 amino acids. V shed 2 bases and J 9 bases; nucleotides not matched to a gene: 6. Germline loops: CDR1 SEHNR, CDR2 FQNEAQ (reference sequence). CDR3 loop: CASSLSRGEAEQFF. The DNA of the CDR3 is TGTGCCAGCAGCTTATCGCGGGGGGAGGCTGAGCAGTTCTTC.

Only a few counts were recorded for this clonotype. This rearrangement joins TRBV6-1 to TRBJ2-1, with TRBD1 matching 10 bases. The junction had 11 bases not matched to a gene; V was cut back by 6 bases and J by 3 bases. This CDR3 region has 17 residues. Germline CDR1 MNHNS, CDR2 SASEGT. The CDR3 protein is CASRTDRGSGNYNEQFF. CDR3 sequence (DNA): TGTGCCAGCAGAACGGACAGGGGGTCCGGGAACTACAATGAGCAGTTCTTC.

The chain combines TRBV11-3 with TRBJ2-3; TRBD2 agrees at 9 bases. J lost 3 bases, V lost 5 bases, and 12 bases had no gene match. Per the germline V gene, CDR1 is SGHNT and CDR2 is YENEEA. This CDR3 is built from 17 residues. CDR3 sequence (DNA): TGTGCCAGCAGCCCGCGGGGTAGCGGGGGCGCAACAGATACGCAGTATTTT. It translates to CASSPRGSGGATDTQYF.

V and J are TRBV5-1 and TRBJ2-1; 7 positions agree with TRBD2. CDR1 is SGHRS, CDR2 YFSETQ, per germline. Trimming cost V 0 bases and J 9 bases; bases outside gene matches: 6. The CDR3 sequence is 14 residues long. CDR3 nucleotides: TGCGCCAGCAGCTTGGCCGTGGCTAGCGGTGAGCAGTTCTTC. Translated, it gives CASSLAVASGEQFF.

As DNA, the CDR3 is TGCGCCAGCAGCTTCGGGTGGAGGGGACAGAACACTGAAGCTTTCTTT. Encoded protein: CASSFGWRGQNTEAFF. This sequence joins TRBV5-1 and TRBJ1-1, with D maybe TRBD1 (6 bases). Trimming removed 2 bases at V and 1 base at J, with 15 bases between. The CDR3 spans 16 residues. Germline V gene sequence: CDR1 SGHRS, CDR2 YFSETQ.

This rearrangement joins TRBV12-3 or TRBV12-4 to TRBJ1-5; maybe TRBD1 (5 bases). V gave up 0 bases and J gave up 1 base, with 7 bases separating them. The length of the CDR3 is 15 residues. The CDR3: CASSLAWGSNQPQHF. The DNA of the CDR3 is TGTGCCAGCAGTTTAGCTTGGGGGAGCAATCAGCCCCAGCATTTT.

The V gene is TRBV9, the J gene TRBJ2-3; D perhaps matches TRBD2 (7 bases). The CDR3 totals 18 residues. Germline CDR1 SGDLS, CDR2 YYNGEE. Trimming shortened V by 2 bases and J by 1 base, and 20 bases separated the two germline ends. CDR3 sequence: CASSVGQGRGGRTDTQYF. Written as DNA, the CDR3 is TGTGCCAGCAGCGTCGGGCAGGGGCGCGGGGGCCGCACAGATACGCAGTATTTT. The variable domain in full, with the rest retrieved from reference TRBV9 and TRBJ2-3, is DSGVTQTPKHLITATGQRVTLRCSPRSGDLSVYWYQQSLDQGLQFLIQYYNGEERAKGNILERFSAQQFPDLHSELNLSSLELGDSALYFCASSVGQGRGGRTDTQYFGPGTRLTVL.

The chain joins TRBV12-3 or TRBV12-4 to TRBJ1-3; D uncertain. The CDR3 runs to 13 residues. V was pared by 5 bases and J by 0 bases, with 5 bases between. In nucleotides, the CDR3 is TGTGCCAGCAGTGATCCCTCTGGAAACACCATATATTTT. Encoded protein: CASSDPSGNTIYF.

V is TRBV6-5 and J is TRBJ2-1, with D hard to call. CDR3 length: 13 amino acids. The V end lost 0 bases, the J end lost 6 bases, and 6 bases lay between the germline ends. Germline lookup yields CDR1 MNHEY and CDR2 SVGAGI. CDR3 sequence (DNA): TGTGCCAGCAGTTACTCGAGCCTCAATGAGCAGTTCTTC. As protein: CASSYSSLNEQFF.

A few counts support this clonotype. The genes are TRBV6-2 or TRBV6-3 and TRBJ1-2; tentative D call: TRBD1 (5 bases). V was pared by 6 bases and J by 4 bases, with 12 bases between. There are 13 residues in the CDR3. Germline V gives CDR1 MNHEY, CDR2 SVGEGT. The CDR3 region is CASRPLGVYGYTF. Written as DNA, the CDR3 is TGTGCCAGCAGACCACTGGGGGTCTATGGCTACACCTTC.

This clonotype has a count of ten or more. The chain carries TRBV7-9 and TRBJ2-7; 8 nucleotides align to TRBD1. Germline values: CDR1 SEHNR, CDR2 FQNEAQ (reference sequence). Trimming cost V 4 bases and J 6 bases; bases outside gene matches: 2. This CDR3 is built from 12 residues. The CDR3 DNA reads TGTGCCAGCAGCTATGGGACAGGCGAGCAGTACTTC. Translation: CASSYGTGEQYF.

The chain is built from TRBV20-1 and TRBJ2-7, with a weak D call TRBD2 (6 bases). Between the trimmed V and J ends, which lost 1 base and 0 bases, there was a span of 10 bases. Germline V lookup: CDR1 DFQATT, CDR2 SNEGSKA (reference sequence). This CDR3 contains 14 residues. CDR3 sequence (DNA): TGCAGTGCTAGAGTTAGGGACTTCTCCTACGAGCAGTACTTC. Translation gives CSARVRDFSYEQYF.

The chain combines TRBV7-9 with TRBJ2-1, with D perhaps matching TRBD1 (6 bases). The CDR3 spans 16 residues. Germline CDR1 and CDR2: SEHNR and FQNEAQ (reference sequence). V gave up 2 bases and J gave up 6 bases, with 17 bases separating them. DNA of the CDR3: TGTGCCAGCAGCTTAAGAAGACAGGTGACCTCCAATGAGCAGTTCTTC. It translates to CASSLRRQVTSNEQFF.

Only a few counts were recorded for this clonotype. V usage is TRBV29-1 and J usage is TRBJ1-3; D not resolved. The V gene's germline CDR1 is SQVTM and CDR2 ANQGSEA. CDR3 length: 17 residues. Trimming took 0 bases from V and 0 from J, leaving 15 bases between them. In DNA, the CDR3 is TGCAGCGTTGAAGATTCTACTCCATTGCGCTCTGGAAACACCATATATTTT. Its protein product is CSVEDSTPLRSGNTIYF.